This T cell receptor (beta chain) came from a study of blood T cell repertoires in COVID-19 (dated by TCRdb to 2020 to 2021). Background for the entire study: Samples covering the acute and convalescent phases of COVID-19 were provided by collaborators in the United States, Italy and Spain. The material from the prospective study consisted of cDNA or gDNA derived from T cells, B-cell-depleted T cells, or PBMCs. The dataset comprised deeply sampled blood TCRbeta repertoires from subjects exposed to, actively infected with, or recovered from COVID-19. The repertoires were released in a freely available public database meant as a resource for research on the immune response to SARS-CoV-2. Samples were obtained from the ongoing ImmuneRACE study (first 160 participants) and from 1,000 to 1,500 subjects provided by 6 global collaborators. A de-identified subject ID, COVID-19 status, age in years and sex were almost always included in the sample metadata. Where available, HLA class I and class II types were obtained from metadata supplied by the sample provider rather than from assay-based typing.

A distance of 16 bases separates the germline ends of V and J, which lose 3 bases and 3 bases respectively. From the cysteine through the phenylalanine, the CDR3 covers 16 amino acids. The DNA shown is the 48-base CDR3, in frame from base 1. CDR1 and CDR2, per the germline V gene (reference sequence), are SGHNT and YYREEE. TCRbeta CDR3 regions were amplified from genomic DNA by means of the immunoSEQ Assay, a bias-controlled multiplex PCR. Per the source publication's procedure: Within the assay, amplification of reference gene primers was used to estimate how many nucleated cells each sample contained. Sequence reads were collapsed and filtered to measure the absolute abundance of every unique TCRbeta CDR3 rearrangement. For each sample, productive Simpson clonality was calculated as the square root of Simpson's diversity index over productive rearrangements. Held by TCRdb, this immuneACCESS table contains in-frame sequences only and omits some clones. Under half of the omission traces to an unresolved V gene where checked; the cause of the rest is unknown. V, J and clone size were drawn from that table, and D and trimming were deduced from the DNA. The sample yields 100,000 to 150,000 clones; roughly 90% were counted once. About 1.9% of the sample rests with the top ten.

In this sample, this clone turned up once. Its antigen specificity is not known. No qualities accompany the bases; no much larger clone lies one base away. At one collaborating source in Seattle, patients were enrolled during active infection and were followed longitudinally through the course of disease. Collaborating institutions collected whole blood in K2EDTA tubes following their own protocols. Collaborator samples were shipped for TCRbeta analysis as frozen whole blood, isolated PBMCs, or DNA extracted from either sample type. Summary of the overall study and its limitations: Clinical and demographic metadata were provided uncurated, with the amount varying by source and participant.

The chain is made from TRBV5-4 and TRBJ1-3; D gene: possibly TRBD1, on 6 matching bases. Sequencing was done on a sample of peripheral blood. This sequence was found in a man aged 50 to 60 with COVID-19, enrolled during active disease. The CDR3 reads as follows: CASSWEQGKGGNTIYF. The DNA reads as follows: TGTGCCAGCAGCTGGGAACAGGGAAAGGGTGGAAACACCATATATTTT.